The clone carrying this T cell receptor (beta chain) was observed a few times. Its cognate antigen is unknown. Time point reported: patch test 2, 6 weeks after DPC sensitization. Treatment in this sample: therapeutic diphenylcyclopropenone sensitization with weekly scalp DPC. These data originate in a study of human T cells and chemical hapten exposure. Findings and limits, study-wide: A positive correlation with patch test score was found for PT1 expanded TCR counts.

Under the authors' procedure: Individual samples carried between 23,224 and 690,600 TCRs, with roughly 95,000 as the median. TCRdb processed the RACE reads anew with MiXCR; each CDR3 protein has one entry. TCRdb, not the authors, supplied the V and J calls. The table shows some 54,000 distinct CDR3 sequences, with about 10% occurring only once. From germline, CDR1 is LGHNA and CDR2 YSLEER. The CDR3 has 13 residues. V was cut by 6 bases and J by 0 bases, with 6 bases left in between. The specimen comprised whole blood, sampled in connection with sensitization to the hapten diphenylcyclopropenone (DPC). The chain combines TRBV4-3 with TRBJ2-1, with D hard to call. The source of this sequence is a woman aged 45 to 65 with alopecia areata. Some clones in this sample may be carry-over from other donors' samples. CDR3 sequence reads: CASSKSSYNEQFF. DNA of the CDR3: TGCGCCAGCAGTAAGAGCTCCTACAATGAGCAGTTCTTC.